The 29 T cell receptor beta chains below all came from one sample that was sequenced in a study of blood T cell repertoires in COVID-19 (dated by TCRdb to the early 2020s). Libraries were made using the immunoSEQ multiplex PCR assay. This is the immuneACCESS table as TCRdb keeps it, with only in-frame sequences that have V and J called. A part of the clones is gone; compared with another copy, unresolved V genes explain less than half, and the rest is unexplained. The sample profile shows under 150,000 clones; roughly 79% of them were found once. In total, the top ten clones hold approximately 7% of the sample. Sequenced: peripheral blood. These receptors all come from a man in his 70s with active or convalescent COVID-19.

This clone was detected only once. This CDR3 is CAISDRGGTDTQYF. The CDR3, as DNA: TGTGCCATCAGTGATAGGGGGGGGACAGATACGCAGTATTTT. The chain employs TRBV10-3 and TRBJ2-3; weak D call: TRBD2 (7 bases). The CDR3 covers 14 residues. In germline, CDR1 is ENHRY, CDR2 SYGVKD. Trimming pared 3 bases from V and 3 bases from J, leaving 10 bases between.

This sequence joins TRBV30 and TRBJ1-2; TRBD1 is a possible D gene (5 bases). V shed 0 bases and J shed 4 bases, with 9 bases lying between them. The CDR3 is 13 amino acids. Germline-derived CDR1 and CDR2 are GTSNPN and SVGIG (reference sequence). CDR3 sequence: CAWSVSRVYGYTF. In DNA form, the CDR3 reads TGTGCCTGGAGTGTAAGCAGGGTCTATGGCTACACCTTC.

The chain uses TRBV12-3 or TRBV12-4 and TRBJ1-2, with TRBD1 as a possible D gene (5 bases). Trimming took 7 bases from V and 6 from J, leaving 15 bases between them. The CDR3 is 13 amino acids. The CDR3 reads CASTFAQGNGYTF. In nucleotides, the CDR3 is TGTGCCAGCACCTTTGCCCAGGGCAATGGCTACACCTTC.

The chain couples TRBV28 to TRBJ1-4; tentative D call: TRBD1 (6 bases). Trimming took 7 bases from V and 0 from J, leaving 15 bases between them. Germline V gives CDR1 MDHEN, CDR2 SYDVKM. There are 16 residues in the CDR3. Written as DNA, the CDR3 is TGTGCCAGCACTCCATGGGACATTTCAACTAATGAAAAACTGTTTTTT. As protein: CASTPWDISTNEKLFF.

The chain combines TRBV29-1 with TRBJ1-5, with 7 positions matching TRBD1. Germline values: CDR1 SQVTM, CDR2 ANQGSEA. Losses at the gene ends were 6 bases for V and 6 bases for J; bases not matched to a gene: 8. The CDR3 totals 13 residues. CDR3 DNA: TGCAGCGTCGTAACAGGGGTAGGTCAGCCCCAGCATTTT. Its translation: CSVVTGVGQPQHF.

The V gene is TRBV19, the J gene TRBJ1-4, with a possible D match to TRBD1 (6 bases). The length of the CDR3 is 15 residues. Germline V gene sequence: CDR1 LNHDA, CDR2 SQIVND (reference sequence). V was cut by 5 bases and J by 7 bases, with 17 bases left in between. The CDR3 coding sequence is TGTGCCAGTAGTCCCCGGGACATCGTCGGTGAAAAACTGTTTTTT. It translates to CASSPRDIVGEKLFF. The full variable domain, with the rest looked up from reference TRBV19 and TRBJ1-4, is DGGITQSPKYLFRKEGQNVTLSCEQNLNHDAMYWYRQDPGQGLRLIYYSQIVNDFQKGDIAEGYSVSREKKESFPLTVTSAQKNPTAFYLCASSPRDIVGEKLFFGSGTQLSVL.

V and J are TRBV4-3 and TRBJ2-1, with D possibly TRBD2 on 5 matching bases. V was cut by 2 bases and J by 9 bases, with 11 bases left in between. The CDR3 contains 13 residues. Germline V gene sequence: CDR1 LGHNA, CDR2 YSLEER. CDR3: CASSQRLAFEQFF. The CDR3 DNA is TGCGCCAGCAGCCAACGTCTAGCTTTTGAGCAGTTCTTC.

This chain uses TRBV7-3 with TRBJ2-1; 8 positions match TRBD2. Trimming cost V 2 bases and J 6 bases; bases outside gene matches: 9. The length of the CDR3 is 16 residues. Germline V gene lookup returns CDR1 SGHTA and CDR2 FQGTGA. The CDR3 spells CASSLGGLGLRNEQFF. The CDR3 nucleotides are TGTGCCAGCAGCTTAGGGGGACTAGGGTTACGCAATGAGCAGTTCTTC.

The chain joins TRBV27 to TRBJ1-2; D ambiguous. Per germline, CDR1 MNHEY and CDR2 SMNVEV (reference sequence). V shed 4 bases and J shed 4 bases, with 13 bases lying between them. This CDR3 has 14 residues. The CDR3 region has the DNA TGTGCCAGCAGTTGGAGCCGGGAAGGCTATGGCTACACCTTC. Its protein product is CASSWSREGYGYTF.

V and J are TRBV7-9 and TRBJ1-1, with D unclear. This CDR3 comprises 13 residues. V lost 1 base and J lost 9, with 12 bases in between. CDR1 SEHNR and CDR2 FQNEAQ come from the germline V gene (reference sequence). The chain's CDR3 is CASSLDRFPKAFF. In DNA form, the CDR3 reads TGTGCCAGCAGCTTAGATCGGTTTCCCAAAGCTTTCTTT.

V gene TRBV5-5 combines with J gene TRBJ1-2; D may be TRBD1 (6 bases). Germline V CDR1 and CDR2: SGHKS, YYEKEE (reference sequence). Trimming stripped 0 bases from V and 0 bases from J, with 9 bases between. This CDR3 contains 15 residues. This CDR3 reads CASSLAAGANYGYTF. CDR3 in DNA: TGTGCCAGCAGCTTGGCGGCAGGGGCTAACTATGGCTACACCTTC.

CDR3 nucleotide sequence: TGTGCCAGTAGTGTTTTTCCCTACAATGAGCAGTTCTTC. This gives the protein CASSVFPYNEQFF. The rearrangement uses TRBV9 and TRBJ2-1, with unresolved D. Germline V gene data show CDR1 as SGDLS and CDR2 as YYNGEE. The CDR3 totals 13 residues. Trimming stripped 8 bases from V and 2 bases from J, with 11 bases between.

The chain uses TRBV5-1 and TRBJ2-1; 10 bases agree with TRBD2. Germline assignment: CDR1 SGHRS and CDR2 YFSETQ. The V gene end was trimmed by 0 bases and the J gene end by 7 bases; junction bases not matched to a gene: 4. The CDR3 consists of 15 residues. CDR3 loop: CASSLASGGANEQFF. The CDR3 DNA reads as TGCGCCAGCAGCTTGGCCAGCGGGGGGGCAAATGAGCAGTTCTTC. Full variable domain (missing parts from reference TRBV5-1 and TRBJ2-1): KAGVTQTPRYLIKTRGQQVTLSCSPISGHRSVSWYQQTPGQGLQFLFEYFSETQRNKGNFPGRFSGRQFSNSRSEMNVSTLELGDSALYLCASSLASGGANEQFFGPGTRLTVL.

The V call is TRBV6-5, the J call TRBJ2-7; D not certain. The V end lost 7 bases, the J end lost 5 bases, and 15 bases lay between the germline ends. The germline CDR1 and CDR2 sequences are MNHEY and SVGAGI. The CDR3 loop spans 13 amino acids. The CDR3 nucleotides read TGTGCCAGCATGAGTGCCGGAGCCCACGAGCAGTACTTC. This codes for CASMSAGAHEQYF.

The CDR3 DNA reads TGTGCCAGCAGTTGGACAGGACAGCAGTTCTTC. This translates into CASSWTGQQFF. This chain uses TRBV27 with TRBJ2-1; 7 bases are shared with TRBD1. This CDR3 has 11 amino acids. V lost 4 bases and J lost 11; bases outside the gene matches: 2. Per the germline V gene, CDR1 is MNHEY and CDR2 is SMNVEV (reference sequence).

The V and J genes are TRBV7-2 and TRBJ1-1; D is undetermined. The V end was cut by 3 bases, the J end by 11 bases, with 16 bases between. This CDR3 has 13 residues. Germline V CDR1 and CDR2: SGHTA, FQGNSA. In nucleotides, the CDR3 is TGTGCCAGCAGCTTGGATGCCAGACTGAATGCTTTCTTT. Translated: CASSLDARLNAFF.

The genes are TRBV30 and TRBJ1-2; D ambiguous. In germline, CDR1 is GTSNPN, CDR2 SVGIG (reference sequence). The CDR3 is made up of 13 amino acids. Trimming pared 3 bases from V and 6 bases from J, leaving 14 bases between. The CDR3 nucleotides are TGTGCCTGGAGGGGAGGAGGCGCCGATGGCTACACCTTC. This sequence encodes CAWRGGGADGYTF.

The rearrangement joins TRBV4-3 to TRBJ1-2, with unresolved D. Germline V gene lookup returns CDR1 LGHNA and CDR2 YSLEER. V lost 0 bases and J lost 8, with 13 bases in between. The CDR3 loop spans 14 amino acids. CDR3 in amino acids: CASSQDSVRSGYTF. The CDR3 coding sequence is TGCGCCAGCAGCCAAGATTCGGTGCGCTCCGGCTACACCTTC.

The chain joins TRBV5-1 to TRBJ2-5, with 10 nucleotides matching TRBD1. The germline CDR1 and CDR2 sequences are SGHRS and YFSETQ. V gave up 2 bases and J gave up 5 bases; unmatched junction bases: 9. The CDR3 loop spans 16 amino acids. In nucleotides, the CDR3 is TGCGCCAGCAGCTTTTGGACAGGGGGAACTTTGGAGACCCAGTACTTC. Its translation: CASSFWTGGTLETQYF.

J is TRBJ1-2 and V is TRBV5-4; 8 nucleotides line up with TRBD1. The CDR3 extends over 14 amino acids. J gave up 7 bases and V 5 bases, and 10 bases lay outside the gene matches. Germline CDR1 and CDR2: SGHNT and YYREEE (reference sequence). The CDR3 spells CASSPIGDRSGYTF. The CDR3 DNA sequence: TGTGCCAGCAGTCCGATAGGGGACAGGAGTGGCTACACCTTC.

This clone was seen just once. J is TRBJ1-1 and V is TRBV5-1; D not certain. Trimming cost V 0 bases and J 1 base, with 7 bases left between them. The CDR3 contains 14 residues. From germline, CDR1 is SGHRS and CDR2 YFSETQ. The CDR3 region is CASSLEAGNTEAFF. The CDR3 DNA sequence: TGCGCCAGCAGCTTGGAGGCAGGGAACACTGAAGCTTTCTTT.

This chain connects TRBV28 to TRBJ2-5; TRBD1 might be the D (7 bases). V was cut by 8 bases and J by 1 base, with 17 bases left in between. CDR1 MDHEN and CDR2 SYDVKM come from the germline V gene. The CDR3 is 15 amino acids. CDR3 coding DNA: TGTGCCAGCTTGAGCATCCAGGGGGGCCAAGAGACCCAGTACTTC. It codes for CASLSIQGGQETQYF.

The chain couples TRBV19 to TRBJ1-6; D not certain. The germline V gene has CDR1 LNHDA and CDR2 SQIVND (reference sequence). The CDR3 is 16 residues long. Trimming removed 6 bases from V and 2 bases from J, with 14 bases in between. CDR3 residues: CASRPGGIPYNSPLHF. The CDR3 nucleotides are TGTGCCAGTAGGCCCGGCGGGATCCCCTATAATTCACCCCTCCACTTT. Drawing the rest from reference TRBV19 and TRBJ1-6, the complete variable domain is DGGITQSPKYLFRKEGQNVTLSCEQNLNHDAMYWYRQDPGQGLRLIYYSQIVNDFQKGDIAEGYSVSREKKESFPLTVTSAQKNPTAFYLCASRPGGIPYNSPLHFGNGTRLTVT.

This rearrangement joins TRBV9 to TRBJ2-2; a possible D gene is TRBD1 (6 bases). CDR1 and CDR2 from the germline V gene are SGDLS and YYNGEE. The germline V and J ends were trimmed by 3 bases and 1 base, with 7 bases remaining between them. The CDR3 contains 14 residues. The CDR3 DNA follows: TGTGCCAGCAGCGCAGGGGTGAACACCGGGGAGCTGTTTTTT. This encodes CASSAGVNTGELFF.

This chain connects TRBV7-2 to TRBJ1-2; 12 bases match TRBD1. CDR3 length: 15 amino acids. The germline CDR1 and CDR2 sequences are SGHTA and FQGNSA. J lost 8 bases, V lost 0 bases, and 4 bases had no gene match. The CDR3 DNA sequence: TGTGCCAGCAGCTTAGCGGGGACAGGGGGCCTGGGCTACACCTTC. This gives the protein CASSLAGTGGLGYTF.

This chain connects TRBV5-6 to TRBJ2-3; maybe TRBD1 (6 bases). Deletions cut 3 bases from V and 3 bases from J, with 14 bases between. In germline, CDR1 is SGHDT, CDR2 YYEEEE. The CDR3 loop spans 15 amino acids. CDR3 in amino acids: CASSWGLRGTDTQYF. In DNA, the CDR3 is TGTGCCAGCAGCTGGGGTCTTAGGGGGACAGATACGCAGTATTTT.

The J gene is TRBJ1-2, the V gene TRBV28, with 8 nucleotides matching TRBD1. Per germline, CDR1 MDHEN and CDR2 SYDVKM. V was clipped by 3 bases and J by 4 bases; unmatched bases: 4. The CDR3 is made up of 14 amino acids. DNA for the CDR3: TGTGCCAGCAGTTTTGGACAGGGCATCTATGGCTACACCTTC. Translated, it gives CASSFGQGIYGYTF.

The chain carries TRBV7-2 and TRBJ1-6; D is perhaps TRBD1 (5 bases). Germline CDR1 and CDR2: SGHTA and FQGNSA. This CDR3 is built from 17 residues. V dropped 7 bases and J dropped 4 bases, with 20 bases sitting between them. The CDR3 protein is CASTTPQGQLYNSPLHF. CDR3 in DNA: TGTGCCAGCACCACCCCCCAAGGACAACTTTATAATTCACCCCTCCACTTT.

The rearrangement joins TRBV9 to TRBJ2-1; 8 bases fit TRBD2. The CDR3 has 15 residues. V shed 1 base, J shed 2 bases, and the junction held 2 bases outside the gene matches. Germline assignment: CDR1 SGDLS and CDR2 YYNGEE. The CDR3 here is CASSVTGGPYNEQFF. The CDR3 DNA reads TGTGCCAGCAGCGTAACGGGAGGGCCCTACAATGAGCAGTTCTTC.